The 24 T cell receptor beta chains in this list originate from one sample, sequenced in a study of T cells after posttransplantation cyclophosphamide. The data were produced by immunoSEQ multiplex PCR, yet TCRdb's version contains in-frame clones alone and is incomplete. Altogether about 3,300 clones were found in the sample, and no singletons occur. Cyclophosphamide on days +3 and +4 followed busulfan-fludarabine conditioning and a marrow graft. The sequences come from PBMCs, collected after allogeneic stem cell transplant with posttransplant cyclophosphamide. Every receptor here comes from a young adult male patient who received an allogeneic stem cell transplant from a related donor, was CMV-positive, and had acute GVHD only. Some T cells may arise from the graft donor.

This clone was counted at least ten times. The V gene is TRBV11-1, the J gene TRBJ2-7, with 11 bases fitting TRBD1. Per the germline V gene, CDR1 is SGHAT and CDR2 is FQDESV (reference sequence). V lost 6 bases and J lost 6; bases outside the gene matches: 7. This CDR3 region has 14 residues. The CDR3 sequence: CASRRTGGATEQYF. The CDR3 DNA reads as TGTGCCAGCAGGCGGACAGGGGGCGCGACCGAGCAGTACTTC.

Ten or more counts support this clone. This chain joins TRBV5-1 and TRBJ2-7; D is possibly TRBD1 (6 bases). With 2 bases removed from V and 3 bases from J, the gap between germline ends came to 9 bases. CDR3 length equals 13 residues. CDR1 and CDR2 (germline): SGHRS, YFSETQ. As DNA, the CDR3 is TGCGCCAGCAGCTTCCAGGGGAACTACGAGCAGTACTTC. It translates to CASSFQGNYEQYF.

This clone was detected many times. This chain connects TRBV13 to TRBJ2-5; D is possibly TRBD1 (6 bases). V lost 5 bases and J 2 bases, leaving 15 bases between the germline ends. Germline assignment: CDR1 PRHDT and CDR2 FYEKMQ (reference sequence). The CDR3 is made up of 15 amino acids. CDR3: CASSDTPTGQETQYF. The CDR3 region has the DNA TGTGCCAGCAGCGATACCCCGACAGGACAAGAGACCCAGTACTTC. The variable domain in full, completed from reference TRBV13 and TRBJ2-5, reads AAGVIQSPRHLIKEKRETATLKCYPIPRHDTVYWYQQGPGQDPQFLISFYEKMQSDKGSIPDRFSAQQFSDYHSELNMSSLELGDSALYFCASSDTPTGQETQYFGPGTRLLVL.

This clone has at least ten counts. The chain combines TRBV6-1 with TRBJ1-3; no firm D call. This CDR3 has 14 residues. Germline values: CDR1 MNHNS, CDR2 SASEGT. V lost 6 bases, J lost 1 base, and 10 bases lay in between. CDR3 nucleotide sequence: TGTGCCAGCAGGGGGTGGACTTCTGGAAACACCATATATTTT. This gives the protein CASRGWTSGNTIYF.

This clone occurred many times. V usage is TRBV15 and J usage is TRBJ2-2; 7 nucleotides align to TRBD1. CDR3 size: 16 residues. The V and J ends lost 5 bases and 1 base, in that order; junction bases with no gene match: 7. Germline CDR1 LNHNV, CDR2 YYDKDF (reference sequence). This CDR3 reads CATSAGGNLNTGELFF. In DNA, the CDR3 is TGTGCCACCAGCGCAGGGGGTAACCTGAACACCGGGGAGCTGTTTTTT. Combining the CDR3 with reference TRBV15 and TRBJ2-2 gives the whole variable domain DAMVIQNPRYQVTQFGKPVTLSCSQTLNHNVMYWYQQKSSQAPKLLFHYYDKDFNNEADTPDNFQSRRPNTSFCFLDIRSPGLGDTAMYLCATSAGGNLNTGELFFGEGSRLTVL.

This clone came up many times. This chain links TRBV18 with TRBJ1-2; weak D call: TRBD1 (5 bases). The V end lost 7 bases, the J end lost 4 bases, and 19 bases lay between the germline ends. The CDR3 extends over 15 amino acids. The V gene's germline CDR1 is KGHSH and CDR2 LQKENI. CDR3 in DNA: TGTGCCAGCTTATCCCCGGGGGGAGTTGGCTATGGCTACACCTTC. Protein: CASLSPGGVGYGYTF.

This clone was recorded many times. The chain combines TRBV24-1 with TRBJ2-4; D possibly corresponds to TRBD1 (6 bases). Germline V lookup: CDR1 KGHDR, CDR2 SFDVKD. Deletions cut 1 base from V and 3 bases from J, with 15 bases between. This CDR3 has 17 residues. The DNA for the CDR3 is TGTGCCACCAGTGATTTACAAACCGGGACATGCAAAAACATTCAGTACTTC. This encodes CATSDLQTGTCKNIQYF.

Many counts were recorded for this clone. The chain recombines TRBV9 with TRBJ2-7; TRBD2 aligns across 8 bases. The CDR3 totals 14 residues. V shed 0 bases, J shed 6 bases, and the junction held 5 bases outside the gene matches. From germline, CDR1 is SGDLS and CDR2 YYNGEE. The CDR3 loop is CASSVAGGRAEQYF. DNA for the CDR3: TGTGCCAGCAGCGTAGCGGGGGGGCGAGCCGAGCAGTACTTC. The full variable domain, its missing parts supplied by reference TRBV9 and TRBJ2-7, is DSGVTQTPKHLITATGQRVTLRCSPRSGDLSVYWYQQSLDQGLQFLIQYYNGEERAKGNILERFSAQQFPDLHSELNLSSLELGDSALYFCASSVAGGRAEQYFGPGTRLTVT.

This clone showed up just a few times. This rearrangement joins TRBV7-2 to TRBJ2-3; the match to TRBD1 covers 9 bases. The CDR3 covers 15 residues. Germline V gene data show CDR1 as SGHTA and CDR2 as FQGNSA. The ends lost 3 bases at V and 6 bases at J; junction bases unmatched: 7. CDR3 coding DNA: TGTGCCAGCAGCTTGACCGGGACAGGGATGGATACGCAGTATTTT. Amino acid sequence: CASSLTGTGMDTQYF.

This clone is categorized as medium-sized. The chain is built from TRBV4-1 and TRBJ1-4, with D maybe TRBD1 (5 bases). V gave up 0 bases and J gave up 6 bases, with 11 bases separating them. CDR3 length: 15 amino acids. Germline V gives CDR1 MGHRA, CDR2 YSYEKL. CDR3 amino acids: CASSQERGEDEKLFF. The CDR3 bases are TGCGCCAGCAGCCAAGAACGGGGGGAGGATGAAAAACTGTTTTTT.

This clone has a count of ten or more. For the CDR3, the DNA is TGTGCCAGTAACCGACAGGGGACTGAAGCTTTCTTT. Amino acid sequence: CASNRQGTEAFF. The chain recombines TRBV19 with TRBJ1-1; 8 positions agree with TRBD1. V gave up 7 bases and J gave up 5 bases; unmatched junction bases: 3. There are 12 residues in the CDR3. Germline-derived CDR1 and CDR2 are LNHDA and SQIVND (reference sequence).

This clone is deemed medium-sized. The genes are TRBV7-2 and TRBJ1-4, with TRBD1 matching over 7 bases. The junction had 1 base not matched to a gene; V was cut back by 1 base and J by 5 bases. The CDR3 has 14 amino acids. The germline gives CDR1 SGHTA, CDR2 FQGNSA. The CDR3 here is CASSLEQGNEKLFF. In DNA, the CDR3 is TGTGCCAGCAGCTTAGAACAGGGGAATGAAAAACTGTTTTTT.

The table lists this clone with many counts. CDR3 in amino acids: CASTFERGGASYEQYF. The DNA for the CDR3 is TGTGCCAGCACTTTCGAGAGAGGGGGCGCCTCCTACGAGCAGTACTTC. V gene TRBV6-2 or TRBV6-3 combines with J gene TRBJ2-7, with TRBD1 identical over 7 bases. Germline V lookup: CDR1 MNHEY, CDR2 SVGEGT. Trimming cost V 7 bases and J 0 bases; bases outside gene matches: 12. The CDR3 runs 16 residues.

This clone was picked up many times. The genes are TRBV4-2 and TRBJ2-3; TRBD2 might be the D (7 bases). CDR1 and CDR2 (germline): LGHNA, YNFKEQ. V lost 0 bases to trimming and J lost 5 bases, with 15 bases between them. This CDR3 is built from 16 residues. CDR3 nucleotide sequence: TGTGCCAGCAGCCAAGATGGAGGGGGGGCAGGAGATACGCAGTATTTT. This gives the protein CASSQDGGGAGDTQYF.

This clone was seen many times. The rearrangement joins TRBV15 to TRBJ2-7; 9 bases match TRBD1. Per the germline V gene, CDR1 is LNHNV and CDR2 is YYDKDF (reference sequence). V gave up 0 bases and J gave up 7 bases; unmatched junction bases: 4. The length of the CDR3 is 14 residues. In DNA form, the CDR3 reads TGTGCCACCAGCAGAGAGGGGGGACAGGGAGAGCAGTACTTC. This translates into CATSREGGQGEQYF.

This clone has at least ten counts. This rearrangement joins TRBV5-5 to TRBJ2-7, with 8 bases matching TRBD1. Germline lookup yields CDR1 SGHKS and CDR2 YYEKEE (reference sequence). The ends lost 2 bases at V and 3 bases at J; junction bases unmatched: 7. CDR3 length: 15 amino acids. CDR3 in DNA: TGTGCCAGCAGCTTTCGGCAGGGGGCGATCTACGAGCAGTACTTC. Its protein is CASSFRQGAIYEQYF.

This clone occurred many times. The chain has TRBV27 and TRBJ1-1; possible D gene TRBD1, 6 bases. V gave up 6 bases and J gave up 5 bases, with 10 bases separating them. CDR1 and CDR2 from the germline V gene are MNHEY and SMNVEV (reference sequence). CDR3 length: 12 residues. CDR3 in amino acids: CASSRGPTEAFF. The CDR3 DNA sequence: TGTGCCAGCAGCAGGGGACCAACTGAAGCTTTCTTT.

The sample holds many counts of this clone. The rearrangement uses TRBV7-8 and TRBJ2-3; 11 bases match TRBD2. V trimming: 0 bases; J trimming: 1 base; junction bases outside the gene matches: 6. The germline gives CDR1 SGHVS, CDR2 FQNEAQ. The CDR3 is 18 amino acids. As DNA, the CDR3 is TGTGCCAGCAGCTTAGCGAGGGCTAGCGGGGGGCGCACAGATACGCAGTATTTT. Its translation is CASSLARASGGRTDTQYF.

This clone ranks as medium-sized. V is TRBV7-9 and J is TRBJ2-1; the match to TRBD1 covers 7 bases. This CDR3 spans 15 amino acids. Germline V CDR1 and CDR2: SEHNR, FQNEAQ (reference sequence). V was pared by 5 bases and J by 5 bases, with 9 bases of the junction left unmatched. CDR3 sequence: CASSPNGTVHNEQFF. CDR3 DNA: TGTGCCAGCAGCCCAAACGGGACAGTTCACAATGAGCAGTTCTTC.

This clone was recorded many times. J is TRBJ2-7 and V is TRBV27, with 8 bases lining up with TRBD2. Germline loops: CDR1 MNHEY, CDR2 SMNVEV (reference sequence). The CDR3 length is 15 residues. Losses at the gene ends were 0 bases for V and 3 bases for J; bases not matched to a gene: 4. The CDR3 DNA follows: TGTGCCAGCAGTTTATCTAGCGGGGCCTACTACGAGCAGTACTTC. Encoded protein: CASSLSSGAYYEQYF.

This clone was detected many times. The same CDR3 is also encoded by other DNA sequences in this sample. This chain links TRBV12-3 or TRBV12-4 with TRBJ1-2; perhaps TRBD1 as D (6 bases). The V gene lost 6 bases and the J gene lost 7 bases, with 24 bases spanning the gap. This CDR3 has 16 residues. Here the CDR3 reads CASRPPGTSTVGGYTF. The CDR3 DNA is TGTGCCAGCAGACCACCCGGGACATCAACAGTCGGTGGCTACACCTTC.

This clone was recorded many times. The DNA of the CDR3 is TGTGCCAGCAGTGAACAGGGAGACACCTACGAGCAGTACTTC. Amino acids: CASSEQGDTYEQYF. The chain joins TRBV2 to TRBJ2-7, with D perhaps given as TRBD1 or TRBD2 (5 bases each). Germline CDR1 reads SNHLY; CDR2 reads FYNNEI. V lost 2 bases to trimming and J lost 2 bases, with 10 bases between them. The CDR3 sequence is 14 residues long.

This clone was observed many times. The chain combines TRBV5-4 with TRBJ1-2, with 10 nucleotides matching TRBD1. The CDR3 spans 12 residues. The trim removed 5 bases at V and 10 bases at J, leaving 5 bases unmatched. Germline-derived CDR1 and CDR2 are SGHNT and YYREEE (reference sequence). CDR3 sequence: CASSVTGGHYTF. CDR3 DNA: TGTGCCAGCAGTGTGACAGGGGGCCACTACACCTTC. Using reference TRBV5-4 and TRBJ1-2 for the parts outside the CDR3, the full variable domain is ETGVTQSPTHLIKTRGQQVTLRCSSQSGHNTVSWYQQALGQGPQFIFQYYREEENGRGNFPPRFSGLQFPNYSSELNVNALELDDSALYLCASSVTGGHYTFGSGTRLTVV.

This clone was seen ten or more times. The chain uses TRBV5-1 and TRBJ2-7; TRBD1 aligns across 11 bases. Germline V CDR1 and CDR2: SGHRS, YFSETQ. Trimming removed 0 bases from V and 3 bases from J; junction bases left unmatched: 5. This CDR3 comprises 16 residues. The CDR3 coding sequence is TGCGCCAGCAGCTTGGTGGGGGGGACAGGGGGCTACGAGCAGTACTTC. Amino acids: CASSLVGGTGGYEQYF.